This T cell receptor (beta chain) was identified during a study of blood T cell repertoires in COVID-19. The assay was immunoSEQ multiplex PCR, and TCRdb's table has in-frame clones only and misses some. This table has under 200,000 clones, about 88% appearing once. The CDR3 has 10 amino acids. Germline values: CDR1 SGHTS, CDR2 YDEGEE. Concerning this clone: The germline gene is not matched at one end of the junction; a read error may be the cause.

This clonotype was obtained from a woman aged 80 or older in a cohort sampled during active or convalescent COVID-19. The sample taken for sequencing was peripheral blood. The chain links TRBV5-8 to TRBJ1-5, with D unclear. The CDR3, as DNA: TGTGCCAGCAGCCCCGGGTCCCCATTTTTT. Translated, it gives CASSPGSPFF.